This T cell receptor beta chain appears in the sequencing data of a study of shared clonotypes between healthy human individuals. CDR1 is SNHLY, CDR2 FYNNEI, per germline. The CDR3 length is 12 residues. Trimming cost V 6 bases and J 13 bases, with 13 bases left between them. The assay was carried out at the deep level. The replicate PCRs on unsorted PBMC were given approximately 300 ng DNA, which is 25,000 to 35,000 T cell genomes. The authors' processing: ImmunoSEQ sequences covered only the junction and lacked quality scores; filtering therefore differed. The table came from immunoSEQ multiplex PCR; TCRdb's copy has only in-frame clones and leaves some out. V and J calls and clone size are given by that table; D and trimming were obtained from the DNA. Here the sample spans about 490,000 clones, 70% to 80% being singletons.

The chain has TRBV2 and TRBJ1-6; D is unclear. Sequenced input: PBMCs. The source of this sequence is a woman aged 40 to 50 in good health. Some clones in this sample may be carry-over from other donors' samples. The CDR3 region is CASSPNWWPLHF. CDR3 nucleotides: TGTGCCAGCAGCCCCAATTGGTGGCCCCTCCACTTT.